The TCR beta chain under discussion was sequenced for a study of blood T cell repertoires in COVID-19. Study information: COVID-19 samples, acute and convalescent, were from the United States, Italy and Spain. Nucleic acid was either cDNA or gDNA, and it came from T cells, B-cell-depleted T cells, or PBMCs.

In the source study's methods: By means of reference gene primer amplification, nucleated cell counts were estimated. The data were produced by immunoSEQ multiplex PCR, yet TCRdb's version contains in-frame clones alone and is incomplete. The V and J calls and clone size were taken over from that table, and D and trimming were inferred from the DNA. The sample includes approximately 68,000 clones, about nine tenths of them seen just once. CDR3 length equals 15 residues. Germline V lookup: CDR1 SEHNR, CDR2 FQNEAQ (reference sequence). V shed 3 bases, J shed 6 bases, and the junction held 9 bases outside the gene matches.

The sequenced sample was peripheral blood. The chain carries TRBV7-9 and TRBJ2-7; 9 bases line up with TRBD1. The receptor comes from a man in his 70s with active or convalescent COVID-19. DNA for the CDR3: TGTGCCAGCAGCTTCGCTACAGGGGGCATGGGCGAGCAGTACTTC. It specifies CASSFATGGMGEQYF.